A selection of T cell receptor beta chains follows, all from one sample in a study of T cell changes during pregnancy in multiple sclerosis. Assay: immunoSEQ multiplex PCR; the TCRdb copy retains only in-frame clones and omits some. The sample has around 50,000 clones; roughly 93% are singletons. Sequencing used CD8+ T cells from peripheral blood mononuclear cells, obtained in the second trimester of pregnancy. The source of these receptors is a female donor with multiple sclerosis, enrolled in a pregnancy study. The CDR3 runs from the conserved cysteine through the conserved F or W. The order of the fields is CDR3 DNA, CDR3 protein, D gene, J gene, V gene, clone size. D genes are given only for firm matches. Clone sizes are given selectively: once, few, many, or a class where the clone is expanded.

CDR3nt: TGTGCCAGCAGAACCGGGACAGGGGTGATACAGAATGAAAAACTGTTTTTT
CDR3aa: CASRTGTGVIQNEKLFF
d_gene: TRBD1
j_gene: TRBJ1-4
v_gene: TRBV28
abundance: .

CDR3nt: TGTGCCAGCAGTCTAGGGACAGTCCAAGAGACCCAGTACTTC
CDR3aa: CASSLGTVQETQYF
d_gene: TRBD1
j_gene: TRBJ2-5
v_gene: TRBV2
abundance: .

CDR3nt: TGTGCCAGCAGCCCTAGGGACAGCTCGTACCAAGAGACCCAGTACTTC
CDR3aa: CASSPRDSSYQETQYF
d_gene: TRBD1
j_gene: TRBJ2-5
v_gene: TRBV7-6
abundance: .

CDR3nt: TGTGCCAGCAGTGAATTATCTAGCGGGGGGATTCAGTACTTC
CDR3aa: CASSELSSGGIQYF
d_gene: TRBD2
j_gene: TRBJ2-4
v_gene: TRBV2
abundance: .

CDR3nt: TGTGCCAGCAGCTCCGTGGGGCGGGGGAGGAATGAGCAGTTCTTC
CDR3aa: CASSSVGRGRNEQFF
d_gene: TRBD2
j_gene: TRBJ2-1
v_gene: TRBV7-9
abundance: once

CDR3nt: TGTGCCAGCAGCCCCGGACTAGCGGGTAGGACAGATACGCAGTATTTT
CDR3aa: CASSPGLAGRTDTQYF
d_gene: TRBD2
j_gene: TRBJ2-3
v_gene: TRBV7-9
abundance: .

CDR3nt: TGTGCCAGCCGATTTTGGGCAGGGGAATCCGCCGGGGAGCTGTTTTTT
CDR3aa: CASRFWAGESAGELFF
d_gene: .
j_gene: TRBJ2-2
v_gene: TRBV2
abundance: .

CDR3nt: TGCGCCAGCAGCCAAGAGGGGACAGACTCTAACTATGGCTACACCTTC
CDR3aa: CASSQEGTDSNYGYTF
d_gene: TRBD1
j_gene: TRBJ1-2
v_gene: TRBV4-1
abundance: .

CDR3nt: TGCGCCAGCAGCCCCGGACAGGGCTTGCTTTTAGGCTCTGGAAACACCATATATTTT
CDR3aa: CASSPGQGLLLGSGNTIYF
d_gene: TRBD1
j_gene: TRBJ1-3
v_gene: TRBV5-1
abundance: .

CDR3nt: TGCGCCAGCAGCGAGGACAGTTATAGTACAGATACGCAGTATTTT
CDR3aa: CASSEDSYSTDTQYF
d_gene: .
j_gene: TRBJ2-3
v_gene: TRBV10-1
abundance: .

CDR3nt: TGCAGCGTTGAGGGCAAATCAGGGGCCAACGTCCTGACTTTC
CDR3aa: CSVEGKSGANVLTF
d_gene: .
j_gene: TRBJ2-6
v_gene: TRBV29-1
abundance: .

CDR3nt: TGTGCCAGTAGTCCGTGGACAGGGGCCGACTACGAGCAGTACTTC
CDR3aa: CASSPWTGADYEQYF
d_gene: TRBD1
j_gene: TRBJ2-7
v_gene: TRBV19
abundance: once

CDR3nt: TGCGCCAGCAGCCAGGACCCAGAAGGGGGCCCGGAAATAAGGCTGTTTTTT
CDR3aa: CASSQDPEGGPEIRLFF
d_gene: TRBD1
j_gene: TRBJ1-4
v_gene: TRBV4-1
abundance: .